The clone carrying this TCR beta chain was seen more than once but under ten times. This sample stems from a study of beta chain features in type 1 diabetes. The sequenced template was cDNA made from the entire isolated RNA. There were 3.4 million or so reads on average in the naive, central memory and regulatory T cell samples. Only in-frame clones appear in the TCRdb table, and some are missing; sequencing was by immunoSEQ multiplex PCR. The repertoire has about half a million clones, 30% of them found once; the top ten carry roughly 0.06%. The clonotype was recovered from a man aged 18 to 29 in good health. The source material was naive CD4+ T cells from blood.

CDR3 residues: CASSLRWQPNQPQHF. CDR3 nucleotides: TGTGCCAGCAGCTTGAGGTGGCAGCCCAATCAGCCCCAGCATTTT. The rearrangement uses TRBV5-6 and TRBJ1-5; no definite D call. CDR1 and CDR2 from the germline V gene are SGHDT and YYEEEE. CDR3 length: 15 amino acids. The germline V and J ends were trimmed by 1 base and 3 bases, with 11 bases remaining between them.